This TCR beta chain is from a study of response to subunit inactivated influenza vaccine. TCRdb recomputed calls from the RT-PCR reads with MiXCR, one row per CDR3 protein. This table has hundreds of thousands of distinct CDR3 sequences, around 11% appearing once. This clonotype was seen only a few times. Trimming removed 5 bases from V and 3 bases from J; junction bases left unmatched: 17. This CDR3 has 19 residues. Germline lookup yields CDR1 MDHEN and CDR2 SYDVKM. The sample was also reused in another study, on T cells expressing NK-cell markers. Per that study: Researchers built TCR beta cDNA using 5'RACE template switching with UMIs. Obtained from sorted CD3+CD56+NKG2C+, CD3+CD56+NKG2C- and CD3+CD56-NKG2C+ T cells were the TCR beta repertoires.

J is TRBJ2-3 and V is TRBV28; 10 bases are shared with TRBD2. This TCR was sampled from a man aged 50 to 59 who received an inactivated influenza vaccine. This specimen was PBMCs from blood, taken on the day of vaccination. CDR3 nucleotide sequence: TGTGCCAGCAGTCCGAGCGGGGGGGTGGGGATGTCGGTTACAGATACGCAGTATTTT. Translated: CASSPSGGVGMSVTDTQYF.